The rows below give T cell receptor beta chains drawn from one sample of a study of cytomegalovirus exposure and HLA in healthy donors. Assay used: immunoSEQ multiplex PCR; TCRdb lists only in-frame clones, some missing. Of about 130,000 clones in the sample, around four fifths were seen once. Source material: PBMCs. The origin of the receptors is a woman in her thirties or forties in good health and CMV-seropositive. Both conserved end residues are part of each CDR3. D genes are given only for firm matches.

NA TRBV18 CASSPTESGRYNEQFF
NA TRBV6-4 CASRYGQLKGKDSNQPQHF
TRBD2 TRBV15 CATSREVGTSGSTLGEQYF
NA TRBV2 CASSGGSAQRDF
NA TRBV19 CASTPMTGNSGNTIYF
NA TRBV30 CAWKGRASYEQYF
TRBD2 TRBV5-4 CASSRPGLAGIGSTDTQYF
NA TRBV18 CASSLQGSYGYTF
NA TRBV18 CASSPTRNTEAFF
NA TRBV6-1 CASRGAGNLGDTQYF
TRBD2 TRBV18 CASSLASGSEQYF
TRBD1 TRBV11-3 CASSDGDRPYEQYF
TRBD2 TRBV28 CASGASGRVGF
NA TRBV5-4 CASSFSVMTDTQYF
TRBD2 TRBV30 CAWSRSGIYYEQYF
NA TRBV30 CAWTVRVNEKLFF
TRBD2 TRBV15 CATSRSTPGSGSQETQYF
NA TRBV7-9 CASSLSGRDTEAFF
TRBD1 TRBV4-3 CASSHQDRAVEKLFF
TRBD1 TRBV29-1 CSVDAGTGSNYGYTF
TRBD1 TRBV7-2 CASTRDRGSYEQYF
NA TRBV7-3 CASSTQEGTEAFF
TRBD2 TRBV7-3 CASSLAGGRGETQYF
TRBD2 TRBV6-1 CASSEIGTSGFSSYNEQFF
TRBD2 TRBV30 CAWSKGWGSGRVEDTQYF
TRBD1 TRBV4-2 CASSQRQGNYGYTF
NA TRBV18 CASSPMRGSTDTQYF
NA TRBV19 CASSIDGVYGYTF
TRBD1 TRBV19 CATLDRARNSPLHF
NA TRBV5-1 CASSLGQANTEAFF
TRBD1 TRBV5-1 CASSSTGTGYDTIYF
TRBD2 TRBV27 CASSLLGSGSGADTQYF
TRBD2 TRBV7-2 CASSLLAGGKSEQFF
NA TRBV6-1 CASTGHPAYEQYF
NA TRBV21-1 CASSKDRGPGYEQYF
TRBD1 TRBV7-2 CASSLAWGQGAGEAFF
TRBD1 TRBV15 CATSSRDRNQPQHF
TRBD2 TRBV7-2 CASRTQTSGPLSVLELFF
NA TRBV6-6 CASTRRPQGYEQYF
NA TRBV28 CASSSVGTYNEQFF
NA TRBV5-1 CASSSVPDRGTLHF
NA TRBV28 CASSPDREKLFF
TRBD1 TRBV27 CASSTRQGSFSPLHF
NA TRBV4-2 CASSRSYGVSEKLFF
TRBD2 TRBV5-6 CASSATGWRAGGQETQYF
NA TRBV11-3 CASSLDSYNEQFF
NA TRBV4-1 CASSRGLAGSGELFF
NA TRBV6-5 CASAAQGQPQHF
TRBD2 TRBV5-1 CASSLTRTSGSWFF
TRBD2 TRBV4-1 CASSSPGLAYNEQFF
NA TRBV11-2 CASSFPGVAEAFF
NA TRBV28 CASSQRLGEAFF
NA TRBV29-1 CSVAPKRALTATEAFF
NA TRBV25-1 CASSELKTADTGELFF
TRBD1 TRBV28 CASSSLQGGRNTIYF
TRBD2 TRBV5-1 CASSGGGLPHGDEQFF
NA TRBV30 CAWAMVAKSEQYF
TRBD2 TRBV7-9 CASSQRLAGKDTQYF
NA TRBV19 CASSTGGLSNQPQHF
TRBD2 TRBV6-6 CASSYLPSGSSYEQYF